The 9 T cell receptor beta chains below come from one sample, sequenced in a study of T cell responses to AZD1222 COVID-19 vaccine. The assay was immunoSEQ multiplex PCR, and TCRdb's table has in-frame clones only and misses some. The sample records more than 100,000 clones, over 80% being singletons. This material consisted of peripheral blood, taken 28 days after the second AZD1222 dose. All receptors derive from an adult who received the AZD1222 COVID-19 vaccine.

The genes are TRBV29-1 and TRBJ2-6, with no clear D. This CDR3 is built from 12 residues. V shed 2 bases and J shed 3 bases, with 2 bases lying between them. Germline V CDR1 and CDR2: SQVTM, ANQGSEA. The CDR3 reads CSVESGANVLTF. CDR3 nucleotide sequence: TGCAGCGTTGAAAGTGGGGCCAACGTCCTGACTTTC.

This chain joins TRBV27 and TRBJ2-7, with D perhaps given as TRBD1 or TRBD2 (5 bases each). There are 15 residues in the CDR3. The V gene's germline CDR1 is MNHEY and CDR2 SMNVEV (reference sequence). V lost 1 base, J lost 9 bases, and 19 bases lay in between. The CDR3 DNA reads TGTGCCAGCAGTTTATATTGGCGTGGGGACCGATGGCAGTACTTC. Encoded protein: CASSLYWRGDRWQYF.

The chain employs TRBV6-1 and TRBJ1-6; D possibly corresponds to TRBD1 (6 bases). Germline V gene data show CDR1 as MNHNS and CDR2 as SASEGT. CDR3 size: 15 residues. Trimming pared 0 bases from V and 13 bases from J, leaving 16 bases between. CDR3 DNA sequence: TGTGCCAGCAGTGAAGCGCTCGACAGGACAAAGCCCCTCCACTTT. It is translated as CASSEALDRTKPLHF.

The chain carries TRBV6-6 and TRBJ1-4; D call uncertain. From germline, CDR1 is MNHNY and CDR2 SVGAGI (reference sequence). Deletions cut 7 bases from V and 0 bases from J, with 12 bases between. The length of the CDR3 is 15 residues. The CDR3 protein is CASMRDPATNEKLFF. The DNA for the CDR3 is TGTGCCAGCATGAGGGATCCAGCAACTAATGAAAAACTGTTTTTT.

The chain has TRBV5-1 and TRBJ1-4; 7 positions agree with TRBD1. V shed 2 bases, J shed 2 bases, and the junction held 3 bases outside the gene matches. Germline V gene lookup returns CDR1 SGHRS and CDR2 YFSETQ. The CDR3 spans 15 residues. The CDR3 reads CASSLQGQTNEKLFF. The CDR3 region has the DNA TGCGCCAGCAGCTTACAGGGACAGACTAATGAAAAACTGTTTTTT.

V and J are TRBV11-2 and TRBJ1-6; D ambiguous. The CDR3 totals 15 residues. Germline V lookup: CDR1 SGHAT, CDR2 FQNNGV. V lost 3 bases, J lost 6 bases, and 12 bases lay in between. The CDR3 reads CASSFLTSSNSPLHF. The DNA of the CDR3 is TGTGCCAGCAGCTTTTTGACGTCGTCTAATTCACCCCTCCACTTT.

The chain employs TRBV11-2 and TRBJ2-7; TRBD2 agrees at 7 bases. With V trimmed by 5 bases and J by 2 bases, 9 bases remained unmatched. CDR1 and CDR2 from the germline V gene are SGHAT and FQNNGV. The CDR3 length is 15 residues. CDR3 in DNA: TGTGCCAGCAGCCTTATCGCGGGGGTTCCCTACGAGCAGTACTTC. Its translation is CASSLIAGVPYEQYF.

This chain connects TRBV15 to TRBJ1-5; 9 bases are shared with TRBD1. Trimming took 5 bases from V and 4 from J; bases not matched to a gene: 6. There are 15 residues in the CDR3. Germline V gives CDR1 LNHNV, CDR2 YYDKDF (reference sequence). CDR3 sequence reads: CATSGTGTGNQPQHF. The CDR3 DNA follows: TGTGCCACCAGCGGAACCGGGACAGGGAATCAGCCCCAGCATTTT.

V gene TRBV6-5 combines with J gene TRBJ2-5, with TRBD2 as a possible D gene (5 bases). Per germline, CDR1 MNHEY and CDR2 SVGAGI. The CDR3 runs 13 residues. Between the trimmed V and J ends, which lost 8 bases and 0 bases, there was a span of 10 bases. CDR3 coding DNA: TGTGCCAGCTTAACACTAGACCAAGAGACCCAGTACTTC. Residues: CASLTLDQETQYF.